Detailed here is one TCR beta chain. Its antigen is not known. The protocol was immunoSEQ multiplex PCR, while the TCRdb copy is restricted to in-frame clones and leaves out a portion. The repertoire includes tens of thousands of clones, around 96% of them detected once, and 0.08% to 0.1% sits in the top ten. This sample is part of a study of siplizumab effects on memory and regulatory T cells. Broader study findings: For siplizumab cultures, the suppressive function of their proliferating Tregs was not confirmed.

Germline loops: CDR1 SGHDT, CDR2 YYEEEE. The junction had 4 bases not matched to a gene; V was cut back by 0 bases and J by 11 bases. There are 13 residues in the CDR3. The rearrangement uses TRBV5-6 and TRBJ1-1, with 10 bases matching TRBD1. This clonotype was obtained from a human donor in good health. The sequencing input was naive CD8+ T cells sorted from blood. In DNA form, the CDR3 reads TGTGCCAGCAGCTTGGGACAGGGGGCACTGGCTTTCTTT. Translating it yields CASSLGQGALAFF. Filled out from reference TRBV5-6 and TRBJ1-1, the complete variable domain reads DAGVTQSPTHLIKTRGQQVTLRCSPKSGHDTVSWYQQALGQGPQFIFQYYEEEERQRGNFPDRFSGHQFPNYSSELNVNALLLGDSALYLCASSLGQGALAFFGQGTRLTVV.